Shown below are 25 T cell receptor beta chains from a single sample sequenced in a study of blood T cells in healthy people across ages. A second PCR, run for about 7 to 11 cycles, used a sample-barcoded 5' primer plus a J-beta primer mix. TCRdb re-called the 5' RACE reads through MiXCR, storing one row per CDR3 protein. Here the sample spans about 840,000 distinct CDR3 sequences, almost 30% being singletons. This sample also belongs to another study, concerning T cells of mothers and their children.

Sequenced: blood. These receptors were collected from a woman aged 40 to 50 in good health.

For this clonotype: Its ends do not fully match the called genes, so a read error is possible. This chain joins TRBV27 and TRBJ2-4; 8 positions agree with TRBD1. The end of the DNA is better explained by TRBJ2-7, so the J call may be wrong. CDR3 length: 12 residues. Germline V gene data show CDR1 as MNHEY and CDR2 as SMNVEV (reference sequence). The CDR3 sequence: CAGRNRGYEQYF. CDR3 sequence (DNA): TGTGCCGGCAGAAACAGGGGGTACGAGCAGTACTTC.

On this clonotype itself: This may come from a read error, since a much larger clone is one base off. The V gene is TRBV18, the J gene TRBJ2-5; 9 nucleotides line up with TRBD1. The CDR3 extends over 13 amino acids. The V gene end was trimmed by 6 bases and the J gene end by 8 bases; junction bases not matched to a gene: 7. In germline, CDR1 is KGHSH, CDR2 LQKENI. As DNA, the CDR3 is TGTGCCAGCTCCCCAGGACAGGGGCCTACCCAGTACTTC. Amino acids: CASSPGQGPTQYF. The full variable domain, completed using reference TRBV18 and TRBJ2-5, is NAGVMQNPRHLVRRRGQEARLRCSPMKGHSHVYWYRQLPEEGLKFMVYLQKENIIDESGMPKERFSAEFPKEGPSILRIQQVVRGDSAAYFCASSPGQGPTQYFGPGTRLLVL.

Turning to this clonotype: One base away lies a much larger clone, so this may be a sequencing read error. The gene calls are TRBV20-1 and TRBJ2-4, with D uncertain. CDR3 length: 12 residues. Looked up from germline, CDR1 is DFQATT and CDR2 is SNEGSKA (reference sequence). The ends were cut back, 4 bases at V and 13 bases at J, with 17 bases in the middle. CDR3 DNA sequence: TGCAGTGCTACAGAAGCGTACTACAAGCAGTACTTC. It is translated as CSATEAYYKQYF.

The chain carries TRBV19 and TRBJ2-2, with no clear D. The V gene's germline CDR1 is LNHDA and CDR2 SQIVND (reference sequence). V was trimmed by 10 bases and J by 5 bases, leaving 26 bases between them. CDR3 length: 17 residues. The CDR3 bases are TGTGCCACCCCACTGGCGTCGGAAGGGTTGGGGACCGGGGAGCTGTTTTTT. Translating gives CATPLASEGLGTGELFF.

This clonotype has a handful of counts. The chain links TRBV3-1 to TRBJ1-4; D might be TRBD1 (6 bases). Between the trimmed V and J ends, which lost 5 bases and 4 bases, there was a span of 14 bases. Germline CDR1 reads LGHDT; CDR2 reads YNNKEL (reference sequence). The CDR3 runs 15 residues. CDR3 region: CASSYRGPGNEKLFF. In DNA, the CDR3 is TGTGCCAGCAGCTACCGGGGGCCCGGTAATGAAAAACTGTTTTTT.

CDR3 in amino acids: CASSFGLAPGQFF. CDR3 in DNA: TGTGCCAGCTCATTCGGACTAGCTCCTGGGCAGTTCTTC. This chain joins TRBV18 and TRBJ2-1, with 8 bases lining up with TRBD2. With V trimmed by 5 bases and J by 12 bases, 9 bases remained unmatched. This CDR3 region has 13 residues. Germline assignment: CDR1 KGHSH and CDR2 LQKENI.

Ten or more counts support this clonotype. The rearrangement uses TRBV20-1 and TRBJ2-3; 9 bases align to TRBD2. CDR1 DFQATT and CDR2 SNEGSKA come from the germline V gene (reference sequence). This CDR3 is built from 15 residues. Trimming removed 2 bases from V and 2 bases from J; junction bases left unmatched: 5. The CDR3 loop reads CSARRVAGVTDTQYF. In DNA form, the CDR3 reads TGCAGTGCTAGAAGGGTAGCGGGGGTCACAGATACGCAGTATTTT.

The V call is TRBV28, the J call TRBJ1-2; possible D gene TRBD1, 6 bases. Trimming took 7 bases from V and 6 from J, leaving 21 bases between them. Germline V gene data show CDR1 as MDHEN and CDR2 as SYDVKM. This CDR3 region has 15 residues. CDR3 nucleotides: TGTGCCAGCATCCTAGACATTACGGGGGCCAATGGCTACACCTTC. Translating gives CASILDITGANGYTF.

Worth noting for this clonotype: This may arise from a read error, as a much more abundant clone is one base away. CDR3 sequence: CASSLGQGDEGYTF. In DNA form, the CDR3 reads TGTGCCAGCAGTTTGGGACAGGGGGATGAGGGCTACACCTTC. The V call is TRBV27, the J call TRBJ1-2; 11 positions agree with TRBD1. The CDR3 has 14 residues. Trimming removed 3 bases from V and 8 bases from J; junction bases left unmatched: 5. The germline CDR1 and CDR2 sequences are MNHEY and SMNVEV (reference sequence).

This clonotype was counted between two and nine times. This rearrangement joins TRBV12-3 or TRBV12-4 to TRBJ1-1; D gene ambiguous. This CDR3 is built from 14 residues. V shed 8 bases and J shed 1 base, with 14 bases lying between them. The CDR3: CASSPPAGNTEAFF. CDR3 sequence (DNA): TGTGCCAGCTCACCCCCAGCTGGGAACACTGAAGCTTTCTTT.

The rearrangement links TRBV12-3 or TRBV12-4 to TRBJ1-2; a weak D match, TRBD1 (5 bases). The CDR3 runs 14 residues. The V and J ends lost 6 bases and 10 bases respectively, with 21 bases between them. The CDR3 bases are TGTGCCAGCAGGGGTTCCGGGACCCAAGACGCCTACACCTTC. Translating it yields CASRGSGTQDAYTF.

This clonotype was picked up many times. In DNA form, the CDR3 reads TGTGCCAGCAGCGCCCATCCGACAGTATCCTACGAGCAGTACTTC. Protein: CASSAHPTVSYEQYF. This sequence joins TRBV9 and TRBJ2-7, with D possibly matching TRBD1 (5 bases). Germline V gene sequence: CDR1 SGDLS, CDR2 YYNGEE. The CDR3 covers 15 residues. Trimming took off 3 bases at V and 1 base at J, with 14 bases between the two ends.

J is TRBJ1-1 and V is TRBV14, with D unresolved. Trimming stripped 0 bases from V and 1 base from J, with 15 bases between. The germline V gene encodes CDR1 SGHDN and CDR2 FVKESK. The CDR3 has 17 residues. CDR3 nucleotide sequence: TGTGCCAGCAGCCAAGAGGCCCCCCCATACCCGAACACTGAAGCTTTCTTT. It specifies CASSQEAPPYPNTEAFF.

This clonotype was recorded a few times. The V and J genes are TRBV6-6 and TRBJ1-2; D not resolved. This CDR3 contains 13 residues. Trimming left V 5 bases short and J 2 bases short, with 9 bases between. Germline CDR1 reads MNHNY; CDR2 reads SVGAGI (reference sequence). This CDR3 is CASSRAENYGYTF. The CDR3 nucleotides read TGTGCCAGCAGTAGGGCAGAGAACTATGGCTACACCTTC.

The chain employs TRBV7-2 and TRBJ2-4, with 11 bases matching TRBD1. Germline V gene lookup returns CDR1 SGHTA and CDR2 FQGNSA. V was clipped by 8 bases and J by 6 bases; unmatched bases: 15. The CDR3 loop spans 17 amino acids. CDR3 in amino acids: CASAISMRTGGRNIQYF. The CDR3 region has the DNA TGTGCCAGCGCAATATCGATGAGGACAGGGGGCAGAAACATTCAGTACTTC.

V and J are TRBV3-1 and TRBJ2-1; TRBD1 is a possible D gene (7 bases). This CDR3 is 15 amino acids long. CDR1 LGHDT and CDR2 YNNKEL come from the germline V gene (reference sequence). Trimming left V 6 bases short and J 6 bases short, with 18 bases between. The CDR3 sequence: CASSPEGAFFNEQFF. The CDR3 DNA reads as TGTGCCAGCAGTCCGGAGGGGGCGTTTTTCAATGAGCAGTTCTTC.

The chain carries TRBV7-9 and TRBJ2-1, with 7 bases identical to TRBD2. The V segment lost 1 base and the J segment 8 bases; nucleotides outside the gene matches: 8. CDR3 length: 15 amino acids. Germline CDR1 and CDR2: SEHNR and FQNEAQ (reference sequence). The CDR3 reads CASSLGGGGEYEQFF. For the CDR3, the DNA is TGTGCCAGCAGCTTAGGTGGGGGGGGAGAATATGAGCAGTTCTTC.

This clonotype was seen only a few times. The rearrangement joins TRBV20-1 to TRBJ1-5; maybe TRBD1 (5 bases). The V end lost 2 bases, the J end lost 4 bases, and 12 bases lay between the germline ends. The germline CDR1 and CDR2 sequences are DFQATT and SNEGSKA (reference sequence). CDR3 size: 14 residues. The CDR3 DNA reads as TGCAGTGCTAGATCGGGTGGGGGAAATCAGCCCCAGCATTTT. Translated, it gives CSARSGGGNQPQHF.

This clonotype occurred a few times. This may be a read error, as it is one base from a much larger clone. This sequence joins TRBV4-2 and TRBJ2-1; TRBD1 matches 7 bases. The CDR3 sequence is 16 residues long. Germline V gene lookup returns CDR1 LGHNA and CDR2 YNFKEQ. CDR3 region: CASSQARGNSYSEQFF. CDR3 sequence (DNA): TGTGCCAGCAGCCAGGCCAGGGGGAACTCCTACAGTGAGCAGTTCTTC.

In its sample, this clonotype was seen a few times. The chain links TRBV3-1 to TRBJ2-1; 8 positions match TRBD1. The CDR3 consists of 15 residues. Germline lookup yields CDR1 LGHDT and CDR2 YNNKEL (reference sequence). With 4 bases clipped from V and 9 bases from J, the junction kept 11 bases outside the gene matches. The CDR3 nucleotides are TGTGCCAGCAGCCTTGGACAGGGCCTAGACAGTGAGCAGTTCTTC. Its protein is CASSLGQGLDSEQFF.

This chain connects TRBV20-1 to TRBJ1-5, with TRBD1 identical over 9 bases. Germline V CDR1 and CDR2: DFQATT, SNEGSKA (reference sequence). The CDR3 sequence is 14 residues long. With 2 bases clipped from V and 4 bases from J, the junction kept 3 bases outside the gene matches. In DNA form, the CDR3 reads TGCAGTGCTAGATTACAGGGGGCGAATCAGCCCCAGCATTTT. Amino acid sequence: CSARLQGANQPQHF.

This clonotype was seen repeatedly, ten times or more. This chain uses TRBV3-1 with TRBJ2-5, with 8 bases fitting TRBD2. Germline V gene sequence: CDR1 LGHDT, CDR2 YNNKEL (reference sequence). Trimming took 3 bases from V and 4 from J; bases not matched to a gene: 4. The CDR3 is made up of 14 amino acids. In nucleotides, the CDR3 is TGTGCCAGCAGCCAGGGACTAGTTGCAGAGACCCAGTACTTC. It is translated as CASSQGLVAETQYF.

This CDR3 reads CASSFASGGRNEQYF. Here the CDR3 DNA reads TGTGCCAGCAGCTTCGCTAGCGGGGGTAGGAATGAGCAGTACTTC. This chain connects TRBV7-9 to TRBJ2-7, with 10 positions matching TRBD2. In germline, CDR1 is SEHNR, CDR2 FQNEAQ (reference sequence). The CDR3 is 15 residues long. The trim removed 3 bases at V and 7 bases at J, leaving 9 bases unmatched.

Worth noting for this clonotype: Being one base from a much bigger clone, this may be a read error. Here the CDR3 DNA reads TGCGCCAGCAGCTCGACAGGGGACCCCTTCGGAGAAACCCAGTACTTC. The encoded protein is CASSSTGDPFGETQYF. The chain has TRBV5-1 and TRBJ2-5; 8 bases map to TRBD1. The CDR3 sequence is 16 residues long. The junction had 15 bases not matched to a gene; V was cut back by 3 bases and J by 8 bases. Germline CDR1 and CDR2: SGHRS and YFSETQ. The complete variable domain, with remaining parts taken from reference TRBV5-1 and TRBJ2-5, reads KAGVTQTPRYLIKTRGQQVTLSCSPISGHRSVSWYQQTPGQGLQFLFEYFSETQRNKGNFPGRFSGRQFSNSRSEMNVSTLELGDSALYLCASSSTGDPFGETQYFGPGTRLLVL.

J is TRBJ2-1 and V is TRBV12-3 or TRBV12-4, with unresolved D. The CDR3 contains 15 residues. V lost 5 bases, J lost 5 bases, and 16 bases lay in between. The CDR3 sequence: CASSLNSQLHNEQFF. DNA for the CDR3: TGTGCCAGCAGTCTAAACAGTCAACTTCACAATGAGCAGTTCTTC.